This paragraph reports one TCR beta chain. Profiled with immunoSEQ multiplex PCR; TCRdb holds only in-frame clones, not every one. The sample yields approximately 73,000 clones, roughly 94% seen once. These data belong to a study of technical replicates of blood from a handful of donors. The CDR3 length is 18 residues. V shed 6 bases and J 3 bases; nucleotides not matched to a gene: 16. From germline, CDR1 is WSHSY and CDR2 SAAADI. The chain couples TRBV10-2 to TRBJ2-7, with 11 positions matching TRBD2. The sequence derives from a human donor in good health. Sequences were obtained from T cells isolated from PBMCs. The CDR3 loop is CASSVAGGPMGSSYEQYF. CDR3 DNA sequence: TGCGCCAGCAGCGTAGCGGGAGGGCCTATGGGTAGTAGCTACGAGCAGTACTTC.